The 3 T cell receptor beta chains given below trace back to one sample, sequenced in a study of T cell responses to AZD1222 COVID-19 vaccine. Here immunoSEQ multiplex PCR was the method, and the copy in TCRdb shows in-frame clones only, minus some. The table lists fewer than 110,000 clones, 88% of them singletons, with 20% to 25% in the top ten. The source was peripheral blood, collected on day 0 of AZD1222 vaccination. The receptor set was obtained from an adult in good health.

The CDR3 protein is CASSLSPRSPLHF. DNA of the CDR3: TGTGCCAGCAGTTTATCACCCCGCTCACCCCTCCACTTT. This chain connects TRBV12-3 or TRBV12-4 to TRBJ1-6; D remains unclear. Trimming removed 2 bases from V and 10 bases from J, with 9 bases in between. The CDR3 sequence is 13 residues long.

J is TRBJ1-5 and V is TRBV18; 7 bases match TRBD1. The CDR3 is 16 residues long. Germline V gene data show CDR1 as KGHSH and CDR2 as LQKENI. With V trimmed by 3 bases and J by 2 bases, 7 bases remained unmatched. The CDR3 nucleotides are TGTGCCAGCTCACCGACAGGGTCTTACGGCAATCAGCCCCAGCATTTT. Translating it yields CASSPTGSYGNQPQHF.

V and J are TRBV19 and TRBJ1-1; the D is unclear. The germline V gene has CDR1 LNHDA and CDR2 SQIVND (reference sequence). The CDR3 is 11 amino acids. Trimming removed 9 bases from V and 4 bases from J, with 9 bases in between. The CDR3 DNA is TGTGCCAGCAGATACAGCACTGAAGCTTTCTTT. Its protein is CASRYSTEAFF.